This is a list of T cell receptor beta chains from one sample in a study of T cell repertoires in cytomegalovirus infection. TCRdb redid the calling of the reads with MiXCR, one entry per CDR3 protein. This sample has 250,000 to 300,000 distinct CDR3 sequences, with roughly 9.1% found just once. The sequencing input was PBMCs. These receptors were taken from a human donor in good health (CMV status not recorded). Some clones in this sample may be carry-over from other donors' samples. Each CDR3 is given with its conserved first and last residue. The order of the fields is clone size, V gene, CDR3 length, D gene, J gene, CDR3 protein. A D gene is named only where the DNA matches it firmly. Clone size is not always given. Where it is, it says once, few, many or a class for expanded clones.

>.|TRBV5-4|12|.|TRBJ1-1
CASRSKNTEAFF
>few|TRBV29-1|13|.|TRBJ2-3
CSVAGPSTDTQYF
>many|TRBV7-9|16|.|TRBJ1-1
CASSDTTQGMNTEAFF
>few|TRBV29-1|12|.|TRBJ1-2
CSVSDPFYGYTF
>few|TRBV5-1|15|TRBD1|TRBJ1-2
CASSLTGGTGYGYTF
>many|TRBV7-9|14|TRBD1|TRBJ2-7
CASSLGTGGGEQYF
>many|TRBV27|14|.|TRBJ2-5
CASSLGPREETQYF
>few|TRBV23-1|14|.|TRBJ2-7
CAMSGRAHSYEQYF
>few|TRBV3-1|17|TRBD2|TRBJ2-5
CASSQARVAGVVETQYF
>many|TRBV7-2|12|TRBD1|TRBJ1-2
CASSFGTGVSTF
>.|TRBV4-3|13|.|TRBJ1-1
CASSQAGKGEAFF
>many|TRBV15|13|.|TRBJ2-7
CATSREGSYEQYF
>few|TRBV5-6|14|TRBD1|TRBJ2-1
CASSSGTVYNEQFF
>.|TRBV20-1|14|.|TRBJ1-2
CSARNRGARNGYTF
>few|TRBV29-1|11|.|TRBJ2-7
CSVGGLTEQYF
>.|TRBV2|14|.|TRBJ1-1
CATRTGGGLGEAFF
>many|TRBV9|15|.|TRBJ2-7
CASSTGTNPHYEQYF
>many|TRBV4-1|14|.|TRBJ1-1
CASSQGGLIGGAFF
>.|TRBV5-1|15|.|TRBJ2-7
CASSFSVRSSYEQYF
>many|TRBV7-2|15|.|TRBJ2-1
CATAGGVVRGNEQFF
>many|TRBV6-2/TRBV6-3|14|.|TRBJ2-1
CASSRDSYFNEQFF
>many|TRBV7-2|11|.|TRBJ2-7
CASSSIYEQYF
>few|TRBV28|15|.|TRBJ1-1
CASSFRQKGKAEAFF
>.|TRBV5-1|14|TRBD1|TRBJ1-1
CASSPGTVSAEAFF
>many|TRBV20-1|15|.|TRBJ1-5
CSALIQLGKNQPQHF
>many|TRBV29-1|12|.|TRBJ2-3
CSVGQGTDTQYF
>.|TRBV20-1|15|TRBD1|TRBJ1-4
CSASRADRGNEKLFF
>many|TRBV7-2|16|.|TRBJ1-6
CASSLVRADQGSPLHF
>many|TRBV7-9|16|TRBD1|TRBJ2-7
CASSPYGTGSSYEQYF
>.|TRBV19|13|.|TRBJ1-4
CASSIFGNEKLFF
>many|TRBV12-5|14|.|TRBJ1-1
CASGLDGTNTEAFF
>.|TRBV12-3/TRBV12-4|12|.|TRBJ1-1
CASRYRATEAFF
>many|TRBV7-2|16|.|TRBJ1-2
CASSLLVNTGGHGYTF
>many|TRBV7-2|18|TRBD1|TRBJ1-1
CASSLEWQGAVGDTEAFF
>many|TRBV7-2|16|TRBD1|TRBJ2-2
CASSPTGTERTGELFF
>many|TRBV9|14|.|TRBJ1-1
CASSGGQTNTEAFF
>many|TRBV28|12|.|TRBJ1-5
CASSLTAQPQHF
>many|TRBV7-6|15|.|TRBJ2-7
CASSLEGRGSYEQYF
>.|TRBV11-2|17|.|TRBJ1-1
CASSLDLGTTMNTEAFF
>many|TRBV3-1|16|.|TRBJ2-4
CASSQRGVAAKNIQYF
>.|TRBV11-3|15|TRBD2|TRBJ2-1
CASSWGGGGPDEQFF
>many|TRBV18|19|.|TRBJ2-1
CASSPPKGTTESSYNEQFF
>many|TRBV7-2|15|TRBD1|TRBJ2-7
CASSLGTGTSYEQYF
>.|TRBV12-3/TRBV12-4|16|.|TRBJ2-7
CASSLIAAGHSYEQYF
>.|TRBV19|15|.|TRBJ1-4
CASTPGQATNEKLFF
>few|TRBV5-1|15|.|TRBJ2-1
CASSLGEGLRNEQFF
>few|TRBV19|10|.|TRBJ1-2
CASSTGRATF
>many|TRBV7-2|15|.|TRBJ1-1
CASSLTAGMNTEAFF
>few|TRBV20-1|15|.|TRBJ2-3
CSARAGTRTADTQYF
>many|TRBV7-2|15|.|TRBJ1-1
CASSPAQGMNTEAFF
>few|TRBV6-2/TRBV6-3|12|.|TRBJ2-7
CASSSTFYEQYF
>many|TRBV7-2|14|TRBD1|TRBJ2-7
CASRRLGQAYEQYF
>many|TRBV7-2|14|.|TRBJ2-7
CASSSQGGLYEQYF